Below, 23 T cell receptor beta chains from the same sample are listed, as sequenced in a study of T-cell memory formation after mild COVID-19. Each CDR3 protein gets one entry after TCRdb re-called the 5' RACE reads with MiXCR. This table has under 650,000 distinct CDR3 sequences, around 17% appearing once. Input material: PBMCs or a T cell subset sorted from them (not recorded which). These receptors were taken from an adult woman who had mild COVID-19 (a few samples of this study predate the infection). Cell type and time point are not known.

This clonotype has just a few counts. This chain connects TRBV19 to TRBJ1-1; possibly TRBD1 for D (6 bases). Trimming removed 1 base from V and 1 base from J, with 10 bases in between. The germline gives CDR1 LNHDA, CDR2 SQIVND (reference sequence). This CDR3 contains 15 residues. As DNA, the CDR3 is TGTGCCAGTAGTATAGCTTGGGGGGCGAACACTGAAGCTTTCTTT. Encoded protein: CASSIAWGANTEAFF.

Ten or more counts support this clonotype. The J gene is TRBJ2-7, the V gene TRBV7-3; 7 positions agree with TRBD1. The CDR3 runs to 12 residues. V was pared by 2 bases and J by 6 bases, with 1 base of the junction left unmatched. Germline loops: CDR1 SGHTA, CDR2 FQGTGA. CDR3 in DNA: TGTGCCAGCAGCTTATCAGGGGGCGAGCAGTACTTC. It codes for CASSLSGGEQYF. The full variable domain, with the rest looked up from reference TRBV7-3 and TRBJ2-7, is GAGVSQTPSNKVTEKGKYVELRCDPISGHTALYWYRQSLGQGPEFLIYFQGTGAADDSGLPNDRFFAVRPEGSVSTLKIQRTERGDSAVYLCASSLSGGEQYFGPGTRLTVT.

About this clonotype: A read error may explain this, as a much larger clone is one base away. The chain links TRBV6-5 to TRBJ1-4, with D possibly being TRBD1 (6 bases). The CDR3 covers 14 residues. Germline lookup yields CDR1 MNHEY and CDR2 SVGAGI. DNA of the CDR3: TGTGACAGCAGTTCCCGGACAGACAATGAAAAACTGTTTTTT. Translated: CDSSSRTDNEKLFF.

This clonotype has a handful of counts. CDR3 sequence (DNA): TGTGCCAGCGTGAACGACAGGGCGAACACTGAAGCTTTCTTT. Translating it yields CASVNDRANTEAFF. V is TRBV6-6 and J is TRBJ1-1, with 7 bases lining up with TRBD1. The CDR3 has 14 residues. Germline V gives CDR1 MNHNY, CDR2 SVGAGI (reference sequence). J lost 1 base, V lost 8 bases, and 7 bases had no gene match.

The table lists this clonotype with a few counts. DNA for the CDR3: TGTGCCAGCTCACCAGATGCGTTAGGGATGAACACTGAAGCTTTCTTT. As protein: CASSPDALGMNTEAFF. The V and J genes are TRBV18 and TRBJ1-1; D is unresolved. V lost 2 bases and J 0 bases, leaving 13 bases between the germline ends. This CDR3 comprises 16 residues. The germline V gene has CDR1 KGHSH and CDR2 LQKENI.

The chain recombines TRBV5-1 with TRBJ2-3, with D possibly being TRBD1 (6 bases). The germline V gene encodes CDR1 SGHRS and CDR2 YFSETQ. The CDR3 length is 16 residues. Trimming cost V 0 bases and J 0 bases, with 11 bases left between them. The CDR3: CASSLDAGDSTDTQYF. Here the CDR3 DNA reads TGCGCCAGCAGCTTGGACGCAGGGGATAGCACAGATACGCAGTATTTT.

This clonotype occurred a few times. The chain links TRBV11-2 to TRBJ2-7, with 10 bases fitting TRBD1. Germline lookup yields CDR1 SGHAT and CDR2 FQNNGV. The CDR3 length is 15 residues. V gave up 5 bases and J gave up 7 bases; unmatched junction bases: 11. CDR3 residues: CASSTLTGTGEEQYF. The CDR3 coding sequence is TGTGCCAGCAGCACCCTCACCGGGACAGGGGAGGAGCAGTACTTC.

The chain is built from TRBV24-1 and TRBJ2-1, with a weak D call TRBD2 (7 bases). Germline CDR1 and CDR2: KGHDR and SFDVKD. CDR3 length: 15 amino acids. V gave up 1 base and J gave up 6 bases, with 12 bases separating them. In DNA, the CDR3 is TGTGCCACCAGTGATTTTAAGGGGGGGACCAATGAGCAGTTCTTC. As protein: CATSDFKGGTNEQFF.

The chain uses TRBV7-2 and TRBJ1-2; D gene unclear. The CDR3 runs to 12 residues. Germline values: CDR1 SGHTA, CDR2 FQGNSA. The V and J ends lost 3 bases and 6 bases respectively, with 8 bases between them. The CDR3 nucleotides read TGTGCCAGCAGCTTTCCGGGTAATGGCTACACCTTC. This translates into CASSFPGNGYTF.

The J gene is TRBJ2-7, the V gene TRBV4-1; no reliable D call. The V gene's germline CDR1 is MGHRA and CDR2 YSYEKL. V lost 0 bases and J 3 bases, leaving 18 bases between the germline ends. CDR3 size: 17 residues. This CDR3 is CASSQDGRHEYLYEQYF. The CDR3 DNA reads TGCGCCAGCAGCCAAGACGGCAGGCACGAATACCTCTACGAGCAGTACTTC.

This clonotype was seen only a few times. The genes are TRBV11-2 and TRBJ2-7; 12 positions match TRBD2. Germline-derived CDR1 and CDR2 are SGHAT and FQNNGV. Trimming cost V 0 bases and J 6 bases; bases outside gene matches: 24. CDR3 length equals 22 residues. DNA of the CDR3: TGTGCCAGCAGCTTAGATTGGCTAGCGGGGGGGCTGTCATTTCGACCCAATCTCGAGCAGTACTTC. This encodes CASSLDWLAGGLSFRPNLEQYF.

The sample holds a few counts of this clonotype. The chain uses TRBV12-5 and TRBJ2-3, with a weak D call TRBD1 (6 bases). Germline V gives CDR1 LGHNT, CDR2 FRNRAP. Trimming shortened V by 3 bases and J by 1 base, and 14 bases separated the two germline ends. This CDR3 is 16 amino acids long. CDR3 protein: CASGFDRTLGTDTQYF. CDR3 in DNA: TGTGCTAGTGGTTTTGACAGGACTCTAGGCACAGATACGCAGTATTTT. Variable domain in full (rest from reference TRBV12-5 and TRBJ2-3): DARVTQTPRHKVTEMGQEVTMRCQPILGHNTVFWYRQTMMQGLELLAYFRNRAPLDDSGMPKDRFSAEMPDATLATLKIQPSEPRDSAVYFCASGFDRTLGTDTQYFGPGTRLTVL.

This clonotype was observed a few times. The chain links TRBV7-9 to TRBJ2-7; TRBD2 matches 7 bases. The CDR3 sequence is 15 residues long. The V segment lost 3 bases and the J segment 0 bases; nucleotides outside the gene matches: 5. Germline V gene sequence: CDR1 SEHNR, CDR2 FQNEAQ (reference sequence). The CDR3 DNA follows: TGTGCCAGCAGCTTTGAGGGAGGGCCCTCCTACGAGCAGTACTTC. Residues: CASSFEGGPSYEQYF. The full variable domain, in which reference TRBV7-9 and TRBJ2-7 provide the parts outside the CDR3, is DTGVSQNPRHKITKRGQNVTFRCDPISEHNRLYWYRQTLGQGPEFLTYFQNEAQLEKSRLLSDRFSAERPKGSFSTLEIQRTEQGDSAMYLCASSFEGGPSYEQYFGPGTRLTVT.

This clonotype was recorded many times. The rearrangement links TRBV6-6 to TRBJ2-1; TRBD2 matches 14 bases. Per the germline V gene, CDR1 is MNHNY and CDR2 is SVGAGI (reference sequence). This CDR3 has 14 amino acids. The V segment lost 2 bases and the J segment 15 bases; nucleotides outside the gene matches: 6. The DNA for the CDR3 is TGTGCCAGCAGTTACGCGGGACTAGCGGGAGACCGGTTCTTC. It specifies CASSYAGLAGDRFF.

The CDR3 bases are TGTGCCAGCAGCTCCCTAGATAACTACGAGCAGTACTTC. Its translation is CASSSLDNYEQYF. This chain uses TRBV5-5 with TRBJ2-7; D ambiguous. This CDR3 contains 13 residues. From germline, CDR1 is SGHKS and CDR2 YYEKEE (reference sequence). The V end lost 3 bases, the J end lost 3 bases, and 10 bases lay between the germline ends.

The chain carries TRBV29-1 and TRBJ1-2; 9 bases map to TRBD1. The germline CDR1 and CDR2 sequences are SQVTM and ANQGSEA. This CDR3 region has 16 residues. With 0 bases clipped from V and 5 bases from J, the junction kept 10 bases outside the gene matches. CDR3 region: CSVEEGGTGFLYGYTF. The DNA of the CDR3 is TGCAGCGTTGAAGAGGGTGGGACAGGGTTTCTATATGGCTACACCTTC. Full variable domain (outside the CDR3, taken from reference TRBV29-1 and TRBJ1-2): SAVISQKPSRDICQRGTSLTIQCQVDSQVTMMFWYRQQPGQSLTLIATANQGSEATYESGFVIDKFPISRPNLTFSTLTVSNMSPEDSSIYLCSVEEGGTGFLYGYTFGSGTRLTVV.

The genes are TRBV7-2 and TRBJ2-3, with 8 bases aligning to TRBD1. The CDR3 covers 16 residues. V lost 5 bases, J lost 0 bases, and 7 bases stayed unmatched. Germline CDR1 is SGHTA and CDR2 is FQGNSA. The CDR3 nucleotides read TGTGCCAGCAGCGGCCTGGGACAGGTTAGCACAGATACGCAGTATTTT. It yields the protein CASSGLGQVSTDTQYF.

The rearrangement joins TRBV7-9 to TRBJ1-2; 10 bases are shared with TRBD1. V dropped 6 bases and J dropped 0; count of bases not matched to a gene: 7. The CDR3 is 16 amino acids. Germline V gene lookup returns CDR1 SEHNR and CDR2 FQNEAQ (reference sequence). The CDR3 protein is CASRPGQGNTNYGYTF. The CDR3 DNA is TGTGCCAGCAGACCGGGACAGGGGAATACTAACTATGGCTACACCTTC. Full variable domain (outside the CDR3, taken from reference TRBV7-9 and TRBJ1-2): DTGVSQNPRHKITKRGQNVTFRCDPISEHNRLYWYRQTLGQGPEFLTYFQNEAQLEKSRLLSDRFSAERPKGSFSTLEIQRTEQGDSAMYLCASRPGQGNTNYGYTFGSGTRLTVV.

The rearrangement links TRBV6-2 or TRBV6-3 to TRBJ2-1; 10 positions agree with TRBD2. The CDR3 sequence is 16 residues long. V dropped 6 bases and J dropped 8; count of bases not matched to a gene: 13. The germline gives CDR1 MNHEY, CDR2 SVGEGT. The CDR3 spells CASSHLAGEPNYEQFF. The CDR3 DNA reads TGTGCCAGCAGCCACCTAGCGGGGGAACCTAATTATGAGCAGTTCTTC.

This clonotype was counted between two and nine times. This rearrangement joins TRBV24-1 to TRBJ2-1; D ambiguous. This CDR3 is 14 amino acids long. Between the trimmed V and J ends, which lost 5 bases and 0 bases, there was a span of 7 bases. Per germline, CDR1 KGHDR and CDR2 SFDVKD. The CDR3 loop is CATSADSSYNEQFF. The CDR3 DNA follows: TGTGCCACCAGTGCAGATAGCTCCTACAATGAGCAGTTCTTC.

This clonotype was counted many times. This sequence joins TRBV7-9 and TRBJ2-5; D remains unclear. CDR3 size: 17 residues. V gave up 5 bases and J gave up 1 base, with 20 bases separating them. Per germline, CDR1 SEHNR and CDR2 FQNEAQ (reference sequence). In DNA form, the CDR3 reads TGTGCCAGCAGCCCAATATCCCCAATATTGGGCCAAGAGACCCAGTACTTC. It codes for CASSPISPILGQETQYF.

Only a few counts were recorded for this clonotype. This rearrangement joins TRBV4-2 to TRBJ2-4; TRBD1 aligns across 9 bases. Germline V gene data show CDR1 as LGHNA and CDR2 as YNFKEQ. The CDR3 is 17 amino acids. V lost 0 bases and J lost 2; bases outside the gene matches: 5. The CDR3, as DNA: TGTGCCAGCAGCCAAGAAAAGACAGGGGGAACCAAAAACATTCAGTACTTC. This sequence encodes CASSQEKTGGTKNIQYF.

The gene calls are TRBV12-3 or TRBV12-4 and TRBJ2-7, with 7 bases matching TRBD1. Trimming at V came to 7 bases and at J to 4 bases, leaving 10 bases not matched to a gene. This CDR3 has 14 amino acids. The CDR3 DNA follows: TGTGCCAGCAACGCACAGGGGCGCGGTTACGAGCAGTACTTC. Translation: CASNAQGRGYEQYF.